These 9 T cell receptor beta chains came from one sample sequenced in a study of identical twins' blood T cells. MiXCR, run by TCRdb on the 5' RACE reads, gives a single entry per CDR3 protein. The sample consists of 350,000 to 400,000 distinct CDR3 sequences, over 25% of them appearing once. Sample: PBMCs. These receptors came from a woman between 18 and 49 years old in good health.

The sample holds a few counts of this clonotype. CDR3 region: CASKGGMNTEAFF. The CDR3 nucleotides are TGTGCCAGCAAGGGGGGAATGAACACTGAAGCTTTCTTT. The chain carries TRBV27 and TRBJ1-1, with D tentatively TRBD1 (6 bases). The CDR3 is 13 residues long. Germline CDR1 and CDR2: MNHEY and SMNVEV (reference sequence). V gave up 7 bases and J gave up 0 bases, with 9 bases separating them.

The chain uses TRBV5-1 and TRBJ1-3; no clear D gene. The V and J ends lost 5 bases and 0 bases respectively, with 9 bases between them. Germline lookup yields CDR1 SGHRS and CDR2 YFSETQ. This CDR3 comprises 14 residues. The CDR3, as DNA: TGCGCCAGCAGAGTGACGGGCTCTGGAAACACCATATATTTT. It specifies CASRVTGSGNTIYF.

This clonotype has ten or more counts. The chain couples TRBV29-1 to TRBJ1-5; the D is unclear. V lost 7 bases to trimming and J lost 0 bases, with 7 bases between them. The CDR3 runs to 12 residues. Looked up from germline, CDR1 is SQVTM and CDR2 is ANQGSEA. For the CDR3, the DNA is TGCAGCGCATTATATAGCAATCAGCCCCAGCATTTT. Its translation is CSALYSNQPQHF.

This clonotype showed up just a few times. The chain joins TRBV19 to TRBJ1-2; no definite D call. This CDR3 has 12 amino acids. Per germline, CDR1 LNHDA and CDR2 SQIVND (reference sequence). V dropped 7 bases and J dropped 0 bases, with 6 bases sitting between them. The CDR3 region has the DNA TGTGCCAGTACCAGCTCTAACTATGGCTACACCTTC. It is translated as CASTSSNYGYTF. Supplemented by reference TRBV19 and TRBJ1-2, the full variable domain reads DGGITQSPKYLFRKEGQNVTLSCEQNLNHDAMYWYRQDPGQGLRLIYYSQIVNDFQKGDIAEGYSVSREKKESFPLTVTSAQKNPTAFYLCASTSSNYGYTFGSGTRLTVV.

This clonotype was detected a few times. The chain has TRBV27 and TRBJ1-2; no definite D call. Trimming removed 0 bases from V and 7 bases from J, with 9 bases in between. The CDR3 is 13 amino acids. Germline values: CDR1 MNHEY, CDR2 SMNVEV (reference sequence). In DNA, the CDR3 is TGTGCCAGCAGTTTATCAGGGTACTTTGGCTACACCTTC. It is translated as CASSLSGYFGYTF.

V usage is TRBV20-1 and J usage is TRBJ2-5; maybe TRBD2 (6 bases). In germline, CDR1 is DFQATT, CDR2 SNEGSKA (reference sequence). V gave up 1 base and J gave up 5 bases, with 8 bases separating them. This CDR3 spans 12 amino acids. CDR3 coding DNA: TGCAGTGCTAGAGCTGGGGGGGAGACCCAGTACTTC. Translation: CSARAGGETQYF.

This clonotype was detected a few times. CDR3 residues: CASSDNPGNTEAFF. The DNA of the CDR3 is TGTGCCAGCAGTGATAACCCAGGGAACACTGAAGCTTTCTTT. This chain connects TRBV25-1 to TRBJ1-1; D is uncertain. This CDR3 region has 14 residues. Germline loops: CDR1 MGHDK, CDR2 SYGVNS. The V gene lost 3 bases and the J gene lost 1 base, with 9 bases spanning the gap.

The rearrangement links TRBV2 to TRBJ2-6, with D perhaps being TRBD1 or TRBD2 (6 bases each). The CDR3 runs 19 residues. Germline-derived CDR1 and CDR2 are SNHLY and FYNNEI. Trimming took off 7 bases at V and 1 base at J, with 23 bases between the two ends. The CDR3 bases are TGTGCCAGCACCCCTGGGTGGGGGGCCGGAGTTTCTGGGGCCAACGTCCTGACTTTC. It is translated as CASTPGWGAGVSGANVLTF.

J is TRBJ1-1 and V is TRBV20-1; D is ambiguous. The germline V gene has CDR1 DFQATT and CDR2 SNEGSKA (reference sequence). The ends were cut back, 1 base at V and 4 bases at J, with 16 bases in the middle. The CDR3 contains 15 residues. The DNA of the CDR3 is TGCAGTGCTAGAGTCGTCGGCAGGAAGGGCACTGAAGCTTTCTTT. Amino acid sequence: CSARVVGRKGTEAFF.